This T cell receptor beta chain was profiled in a study of early T cells in non-severe SARS-CoV-2 infection listed by TCRdb under 2021. Study-wide context: TCR sequencing used bulk RNA from unsorted whole blood, so alpha and beta chains could not be paired. What the study reported, not specific to this receptor: VDJdb matching was skewed toward anti-spike CD8 responses, so virus-specific expansions were likely underestimated and private and CD4 specificities were missed.

For this clonotype: Its antigen remains undetermined. No DNA is shown, since the ends of the CDR3 on it are uncertain; the CDR3 is the one TCRdb lists.

The method was 5' RACE. The listed sequencing device is NextSeq 500. Unique molecular identifiers were attached to individual cDNA molecules in the TCR library protocol so that sequencing error and PCR bias could be corrected. Sequencing covered both TCR alpha and beta chains, and within each sample the abundances of alpha and beta sequences were tightly co-correlated. Under the source paper's analysis protocol: Decombinator V4 was used to perform V gene, J gene and CDR3 annotation of TCR sequences. TCRs were defined as expanded if a significant change between any two time points was detected under a Poisson model with p below 0.0001. TCR abundances were normalised to the total number of TCRs sequenced per sample and were expressed as counts per million. VDJdb, accessed on 1 November 2021, was searched for TCRs annotated for CMV, EBV and SARS-CoV-2, and TCRs annotated for more than one antigen were excluded. Starting from the raw public reads, TCRdb applied fastp trimming at Q25, assembled clones with MiXCR and retained in-frame beta chains. Duplicate CDR3 protein sequences are folded into a single record with the most common DNA and genes. The V and J calls and clone size come from TCRdb's table, not from the authors' own analysis. This sample is represented by 55,000 to 75,000 distinct CDR3 sequences; about 7.7% of them were singletons. The top ten clonotypes cover about 3.7% of the sample.

The study was a case-control design nested within a healthcare worker cohort in London, UK, with weekly nasopharyngeal swab PCR tests and blood sampling. Between 23 and 31 March 2020, the week of the UK lockdown, healthcare workers were enrolled and then followed up weekly for as long as 16 weeks. The receptor was derived from an adult who was a healthcare worker with PCR-confirmed SARS-CoV-2 infection or an uninfected control (not recorded which). The sequenced sample was whole blood.

The CDR3 region reads CASSQDLWTRNEKLFF. The chain was built from TRBV4-2 and TRBJ1-4; the table's D call, TRBD1, was not checked against the DNA. Taken from cysteine to phenylalanine, the CDR3 has 16 residues. The CDR1 and CDR2 encoded by the germline V gene are LGHNA and YNFKEQ.